One sample yielded the 17 T cell receptor beta chains listed below, sequenced in a study of cytomegalovirus exposure and HLA in healthy donors. Method: immunoSEQ multiplex PCR; TCRdb's copy keeps in-frame clones and lacks some. The sample shows about 160,000 clones, roughly 95% of them seen only once. Sequencing was carried out using PBMCs. All receptors derive from a woman younger than 35 in good health and CMV-seronegative.

The CDR3 loop is CATRDITNYGYTF. The CDR3 region has the DNA TGTGCCACCCGGGACATAACTAACTATGGCTACACCTTC. The genes are TRBV10-3 and TRBJ1-2; TRBD1 is a possible D gene (6 bases). V lost 10 bases and J 0 bases, leaving 12 bases between the germline ends. CDR3 length: 13 residues. From germline, CDR1 is ENHRY and CDR2 SYGVKD.

The CDR3 coding sequence is TGTGCCAGTAGCCCTTCGACAGGGGGCGACTACGAGCAGTACTTC. It encodes CASSPSTGGDYEQYF. The V gene is TRBV19, the J gene TRBJ2-7; 10 bases line up with TRBD1. Looked up from germline, CDR1 is LNHDA and CDR2 is SQIVND (reference sequence). The CDR3 extends over 15 amino acids. J was trimmed by 3 bases and V by 6 bases; bases with no gene match: 8.

The chain recombines TRBV6-1 with TRBJ1-1, with TRBD1 matching over 9 bases. V gave up 7 bases and J gave up 4 bases; unmatched junction bases: 4. The CDR3 has 13 amino acids. Germline lookup yields CDR1 MNHNS and CDR2 SASEGT. CDR3 loop: CASKGQGGTEAFF. CDR3 nucleotides: TGTGCCAGCAAGGGACAGGGAGGCACTGAAGCTTTCTTT.

The CDR3 DNA follows: TGCGCCAGCAGCTTGGACTACTACGAGCAGTACTTC. It specifies CASSLDYYEQYF. The chain carries TRBV5-1 and TRBJ2-7; D is uncertain. Germline values: CDR1 SGHRS, CDR2 YFSETQ. Trimming shortened V by 0 bases and J by 3 bases, and 4 bases separated the two germline ends. This CDR3 region has 12 residues.

V gene TRBV2 combines with J gene TRBJ2-4, with TRBD2 matching over 8 bases. The germline V gene encodes CDR1 SNHLY and CDR2 FYNNEI. After removal of 4 bases from V and 15 bases from J, the junction contained 14 bases not matched to a gene. The CDR3 spans 14 residues. CDR3: CASSAAYSGASRYF. The CDR3 bases are TGTGCCAGCAGTGCAGCATATAGCGGGGCGAGTCGGTACTTC.

The chain uses TRBV6-1 and TRBJ1-1; 7 bases align to TRBD1. Looked up from germline, CDR1 is MNHNS and CDR2 is SASEGT. The CDR3 is made up of 13 amino acids. V lost 6 bases, J lost 0 bases, and 1 base stayed unmatched. The CDR3 sequence is CASRGQLNTEAFF. In DNA, the CDR3 is TGTGCCAGCAGGGGACAGCTGAACACTGAAGCTTTCTTT.

This chain joins TRBV2 and TRBJ2-3; tentatively, D is TRBD2 (5 bases). V lost 8 bases and J lost 2, with 14 bases in between. This CDR3 region has 14 residues. CDR1 is SNHLY, CDR2 FYNNEI, per germline. The CDR3 nucleotides are TGTGCCAGCTCCTACCGGGAACACACAGATACGCAGTATTTT. Translation gives CASSYREHTDTQYF.

The sample holds one count of this clone. The rearrangement links TRBV5-1 to TRBJ1-2, with D possibly TRBD1 on 5 matching bases. Germline V gene sequence: CDR1 SGHRS, CDR2 YFSETQ. The CDR3 contains 13 residues. Trimming removed 0 bases from V and 4 bases from J, with 7 bases in between. CDR3 DNA: TGCGCCAGCAGCTTGGACAGGTCCTATGGCTACACCTTC. As protein: CASSLDRSYGYTF.

V is TRBV5-4 and J is TRBJ2-5; possibly TRBD2 for D (5 bases). The CDR3 is 14 residues long. The germline gives CDR1 SGHNT, CDR2 YYREEE (reference sequence). Trimming stripped 0 bases from V and 4 bases from J, with 10 bases between. CDR3 in DNA: TGTGCCAGCAGCTTGGCCGGGGTACTAGAGACCCAGTACTTC. This sequence encodes CASSLAGVLETQYF.

The rearrangement uses TRBV7-9 and TRBJ1-2, with 9 bases aligning to TRBD1. Germline values: CDR1 SEHNR, CDR2 FQNEAQ (reference sequence). CDR3 size: 16 residues. The V segment lost 1 base and the J segment 4 bases; nucleotides outside the gene matches: 7. CDR3 nucleotide sequence: TGTGCCAGCAGCTTAGTCTCGGGACAGGGCACCTATGGCTACACCTTC. This translates into CASSLVSGQGTYGYTF. The full variable domain, with the rest looked up from reference TRBV7-9 and TRBJ1-2, is DTGVSQNPRHKITKRGQNVTFRCDPISEHNRLYWYRQTLGQGPEFLTYFQNEAQLEKSRLLSDRFSAERPKGSFSTLEIQRTEQGDSAMYLCASSLVSGQGTYGYTFGSGTRLTVV.

V gene TRBV6-1 combines with J gene TRBJ1-1; TRBD1 matches 7 bases. V dropped 6 bases and J dropped 2; count of bases not matched to a gene: 6. This CDR3 spans 14 amino acids. Per the germline V gene, CDR1 is MNHNS and CDR2 is SASEGT. Written as DNA, the CDR3 is TGTGCCAGCAGGGAGTGGGACAGTAACACTGAAGCTTTCTTT. Translating gives CASREWDSNTEAFF.

The rearrangement uses TRBV7-2 and TRBJ2-1; TRBD2 aligns across 15 bases. The germline V gene has CDR1 SGHTA and CDR2 FQGNSA. The length of the CDR3 is 19 residues. The V segment lost 6 bases and the J segment 1 base; nucleotides outside the gene matches: 10. For the CDR3, the DNA is TGTGCCAGCAGTTCTGTGGGACTAGCGGGGGGTGGATCCTACAATGAGCAGTTCTTC. The encoded protein is CASSSVGLAGGGSYNEQFF.

This chain joins TRBV20-1 and TRBJ2-7; 7 bases map to TRBD1. The germline CDR1 and CDR2 sequences are DFQATT and SNEGSKA (reference sequence). The CDR3 has 10 residues. CDR3 DNA: TGCAGACAGGGGTCCTACGAGCAGTACTTC. Encoded protein: CRQGSYEQYF.

The genes are TRBV6-5 and TRBJ1-2; 8 bases map to TRBD1. Trimming at V came to 5 bases and at J to 2 bases, leaving 4 bases not matched to a gene. This CDR3 has 14 residues. In germline, CDR1 is MNHEY, CDR2 SVGAGI. In DNA, the CDR3 is TGTGCCAGCAGTCCAGGACAGGGAAACTATGGCTACACCTTC. Translating gives CASSPGQGNYGYTF.

The chain joins TRBV5-1 to TRBJ2-3; TRBD2 matches 9 bases. CDR1 is SGHRS and CDR2 is YFSETQ in the germline V gene. With V trimmed by 3 bases and J by 1 base, 9 bases remained unmatched. The CDR3 is 17 amino acids. The DNA of the CDR3 is TGCGCCAGCAGCTCTGGATACTTAGCGGGGGGCACAGATACGCAGTATTTT. Amino acids: CASSSGYLAGGTDTQYF.

This chain joins TRBV30 and TRBJ2-1; 12 bases line up with TRBD2. There are 13 residues in the CDR3. Germline CDR1 is GTSNPN and CDR2 is SVGIG (reference sequence). V lost 5 bases to trimming and J lost 13 bases; unmatched junction nucleotides: 9. The CDR3 nucleotides are TGTGCCTGGGTGAGGGCTAGCGGGGGGGCTCAGTTCTTC. It specifies CAWVRASGGAQFF.

This chain uses TRBV7-2 with TRBJ2-7; D remains ambiguous. This CDR3 has 13 amino acids. V was trimmed by 1 base and J by 3 bases, leaving 7 bases between them. Germline loops: CDR1 SGHTA, CDR2 FQGNSA. CDR3 coding DNA: TGTGCCAGCAGCTTAGACTCGAACTACGAGCAGTACTTC. Translating it yields CASSLDSNYEQYF.